This is a list of T cell receptor beta chains from one sample in a study of cytomegalovirus exposure and HLA in healthy donors. Sequenced by immunoSEQ multiplex PCR; TCRdb stores in-frame clones only, minus some. The sample consists of 150,000 to 170,000 clones, roughly 86% of them appearing once. The sample taken for sequencing was PBMCs. These receptors originate from a human donor in good health. Each CDR3 is given without its conserved first and last residue. A D gene is named only where the DNA matches it firmly.

>.|TRBJ1-1|TRBV29-1
SVKQVSNTEAF
>.|TRBJ1-5|TRBV19
ASSISPREQPQH
>.|TRBJ2-1|TRBV7-6
ASSQTGTNADEQF
>.|TRBJ1-1|TRBV28
ASRPVVLMNTEAF
>TRBD1|TRBJ1-2|TRBV6-1
ASSEWTGPNYGYT
>TRBD1|TRBJ1-2|TRBV29-1
SGLGQAYGYT
>TRBD1|TRBJ1-5|TRBV7-2
ASSSYGQGDQPQH
>.|TRBJ1-2|TRBV10-3
AISAWGGVTVYGYT
>.|TRBJ2-3|TRBV14
ASSQDISDTQY
>TRBD1|TRBJ1-1|TRBV6-1
ASSFYGTGGTEAF
>TRBD1|TRBJ1-2|TRBV5-1
ASSEQGLYGYT
>.|TRBJ1-4|TRBV7-2
ASSRHRLGGNEKLF
>.|TRBJ1-1|TRBV28
ASVSTEAF
>.|TRBJ2-1|TRBV5-1
ASSPGTYNEQF
>.|TRBJ1-3|TRBV4-3
ASSQDRVFGNTIY
>TRBD1|TRBJ2-3|TRBV6-6
ASRPRDRGRDTQY
>.|TRBJ1-1|TRBV7-3
ASSLTPNGGTEAF
>.|TRBJ1-1|TRBV28
ASPPSLARNTEAF
>TRBD1|TRBJ2-2|TRBV6-1
ASRRPGTGDGELF
>TRBD1|TRBJ1-6|TRBV7-2
ASSPGRGTGLNSPLH
>.|TRBJ1-2|TRBV5-4
ASRAMSGVGLAYGYT
>.|TRBJ1-2|TRBV7-9
ASSLGRSTGDYT
>.|TRBJ2-7|TRBV15
ATSRGGKAYEQY
>TRBD1|TRBJ1-2|TRBV10-2
ASSVPGQRLGYT
>TRBD1|TRBJ2-5|TRBV9
ASSPRDRALGSYQETQY
>.|TRBJ2-3|TRBV9
ASSVGRVRDTDTQY
>.|TRBJ2-7|TRBV7-2
ASSPIGRGYEQY
>.|TRBJ1-6|TRBV6-4
ASSEQKNSPLH
>TRBD1|TRBJ2-3|TRBV12-5
ASGFPTGSKFVAPLVVHADTQY
>TRBD2|TRBJ2-5|TRBV5-6
ASSLRTLAGPGGETQY
>.|TRBJ1-2|TRBV18
ASSRTNTDYGYT
>TRBD1|TRBJ1-2|TRBV11-2
ASSSTWDRGFA
>.|TRBJ1-1|TRBV5-4
ASSFTPTLEAF
>TRBD2|TRBJ2-7|TRBV28
ASSFAGLAGSAYEQY
>TRBD2|TRBJ2-7|TRBV10-3
AISATWGGAGLAGLGGFYEQY
>.|TRBJ1-1|TRBV6-1
ASSGDTGNTEAF
>.|TRBJ2-3|TRBV5-1
ASRKTGGVVQY
>TRBD1|TRBJ2-5|TRBV7-6
ASRRTGQGSRETQY
>.|TRBJ1-2|TRBV2
ASSADQAAYGYT
>.|TRBJ2-1|TRBV19
ASSIGGTPNYNEQF
>.|TRBJ1-1|TRBV29-1
SVVTSPEAF
>TRBD2|TRBJ2-3|TRBV7-9
ASSLTAGGYTDTQY
>TRBD2|TRBJ2-1|TRBV14
ASSPGLAGDNEQF
>TRBD2|TRBJ2-1|TRBV13
AGGREVNEQF